A selection of T cell receptor beta chains follows, all from one sample in a study of T cells after yellow fever vaccination. TCRdb itself ran the 5' RACE reads through MiXCR, one entry per CDR3 protein. The profile shows about 400,000 distinct CDR3 sequences, more than 5.5% of them singletons. The specimen comprised PBMCs, sampled 5 days after the yellow fever booster vaccination. The receptors originated from a man under 40 who received the YFV17D yellow fever vaccine. The CDR3 runs from the conserved cysteine through the conserved F or W. Fields, in order: clone size, J gene, V gene, D gene, CDR3 DNA, CDR3 protein. A D gene is named only where the DNA matches it firmly. Not all rows give a size; the values are once, few, many and, for expanded clones, a class.

few TRBJ2-1 TRBV5-1 TRBD2 TGCGCCAGCAGCGGGGGGACTAGCGGGACCCTGTTCTTC CASSGGTSGTLFF
NA TRBJ2-1 TRBV10-3 TRBD2 TGTGCCATCAGTGAGGGGACTAGCGGGAGCCCGTTCTTC CAISEGTSGSPFF
few TRBJ1-5 TRBV7-9 TRBD1 TGTGCCAGCAGCTCATTTCCGGGACAGGGAAGGGTCCAGCCCCAGCATTTT CASSSFPGQGRVQPQHF
many TRBJ2-5 TRBV28 NA TGTGCCAGCAGTTCGGACTCCAGAGGGCGGGAGACCCAGTACTTC CASSSDSRGRETQYF
NA TRBJ2-5 TRBV10-1 NA TGCGCCAGCCGGGGACACCAAGAGACCCAGTACTTC CASRGHQETQYF
NA TRBJ2-2 TRBV4-3 TRBD1 TGCGCCAGCAGCCGGTCGGGACAGGGGAACACCGGGGAGCAGTTTTTT CASSRSGQGNTGEQFF
few TRBJ2-1 TRBV20-1 TRBD1 TGCAAGGGGGCATCCTACAATGAGCAGTTCTTC CKGASYNEQFF
many TRBJ2-1 TRBV7-2 NA TGTGCCAGCGGCCCTGCATACAATGAGCAGTTCTTC CASGPAYNEQFF
many TRBJ2-2 TRBV20-1 NA TGCAGTCCTCGGCACGGGAACACCGGGGAGCTGTTTTTT CSPRHGNTGELFF
NA TRBJ1-2 TRBV12-3/TRBV12-4 NA TGTGCCAGCAGGGCGGCCTCGCGGGTCTATGGCTACACCTTC CASRAASRVYGYTF
NA TRBJ2-7 TRBV20-1 NA TGCAGTGCTTTCTTCAAGGACTACGAGCAGTACTTC CSAFFKDYEQYF
many TRBJ1-5 TRBV14 NA TGTGCCAGCAGCCAACAGGCCATGCATCAGCCCCAGCATTTT CASSQQAMHQPQHF
NA TRBJ2-2 TRBV24-1 TRBD1 TGTGCCACCAGTGATCCTCTGGGGACAGGGGGCACCGGGGAGCTGTTTTTT CATSDPLGTGGTGELFF
NA TRBJ2-3 TRBV5-6 NA TGTGCCAGCAGCCCCCCCAGGGTAGGGTACACAGATACGCAGTATTTT CASSPPRVGYTDTQYF
NA TRBJ1-3 TRBV6-1 NA TGTGCCAGCACTCTCGATACACCGTCTGGAAACACCATATATTTT CASTLDTPSGNTIYF
NA TRBJ1-2 TRBV20-1 NA TGCAGTGTCTCCAGTCTCTATGGCTACACCTTC CSVSSLYGYTF
many TRBJ2-5 TRBV7-9 TRBD1 TGTGCCAGCAGCCTCTCCGGGACAGGGGGCGGGGAGACCCAGTACTTC CASSLSGTGGGETQYF
NA TRBJ1-5 TRBV19 TRBD1 TGTGCCAGTAGTAGCTCCGACAGGGTGGACTTTGGGCCCCAGCATTTT CASSSSDRVDFGPQHF
few TRBJ2-2 TRBV28 NA TGTGCCAGCAGTTTTGGGGGACCGTCTCCCGGGGAGCTGTTTTTT CASSFGGPSPGELFF
few TRBJ1-4 TRBV20-1 NA TGCAGTGCTACGGACAGAGCCTATGAAAAACTGTTTTTT CSATDRAYEKLFF
few TRBJ2-7 TRBV3-1 TRBD2 TGTGCCAGCAGCTTACTAGCGCGTGAGCAGTACTTC CASSLLAREQYF
NA TRBJ2-1 TRBV7-6 NA TGTGCCAGCAGCGCCGGCGGGGAATACAATGAGCAGTTCTTC CASSAGGEYNEQFF
few TRBJ2-1 TRBV6-5 TRBD1 TGTGCCAGCAGTACTACAGGGGGAGCTGAGCAGTTCTTC CASSTTGGAEQFF
many TRBJ2-7 TRBV6-6 NA TGTGCCAGCCGAGGTAGAGTTTCCTACGAGCAGTACTTC CASRGRVSYEQYF
NA TRBJ2-7 TRBV19 NA TGTGCCAGGATCCCCGACGTCGGGACCTACGAGCAGTACTTC CARIPDVGTYEQYF
NA TRBJ2-7 TRBV20-1 TRBD2 TGCAGTGCTACAGGGACTAGCGGGAGTACTCCCTACGAGCAGTACTTC CSATGTSGSTPYEQYF
few TRBJ2-7 TRBV7-2 TRBD2 TGTGCCAGCAGCCGAGGAGGACTAGCGGGTGAGCAGTACTTC CASSRGGLAGEQYF
few TRBJ2-2 TRBV7-9 TRBD1 TGTGCCAGCAGCTTCCCGGACAGGGAACCCCCGGGGGAGCTGTTTTTT CASSFPDREPPGELFF
NA TRBJ2-1 TRBV6-2/TRBV6-3 NA TGTGCCAGCAGTTACGGGGTAGCCACAGGGTATGAGCAGTTCTTC CASSYGVATGYEQFF
many TRBJ1-2 TRBV12-3/TRBV12-4 NA TGTGCCAGCAGTACAGCTAACTATGGCTACACCTTC CASSTANYGYTF
many TRBJ2-3 TRBV25-1 NA TGTGCCAGCAGTGAATCGTCCGGGGTACGAGGCACAGATACGCAGTATTTT CASSESSGVRGTDTQYF
NA TRBJ2-7 TRBV29-1 NA TGCAGCGCCCGGGGCCGGTCTCCCTACGAGCAGTACTTC CSARGRSPYEQYF
few TRBJ2-5 TRBV20-1 NA TGCAGTGCTAGAGATCGCACGGCACTTACGCGGACCCAGTACTTC CSARDRTALTRTQYF
NA TRBJ2-7 TRBV6-6 NA TGTGCCAGCAGTTCTTACCCCGGCTACGAGCAGTACTTC CASSSYPGYEQYF
NA TRBJ2-1 TRBV29-1 NA TGCAGCGTTGGCCCCCGACTGTACAATGAGCAGTTCTTC CSVGPRLYNEQFF
NA TRBJ2-1 TRBV3-1 NA TGTGCCAGCAGCCCCCATCGCGGTGAGCAGTTCTTC CASSPHRGEQFF
many TRBJ1-1 TRBV6-5 NA TGTGCCAGCAGTTACTTGGGGGGGATAAACACTGAAGCTTTCTTT CASSYLGGINTEAFF
NA TRBJ2-2 TRBV20-1 NA TGCAGTGCTAGTCCAGGCAACACCGGGGAGCTGTTTTTT CSASPGNTGELFF
many TRBJ2-5 TRBV20-1 TRBD1 TGCAGTGCTAGTGTAGGGGGCGGGCAAGAGACCCAGTACTTC CSASVGGGQETQYF
many TRBJ1-1 TRBV3-1 NA TGTGCCAGCAGCCACTCGTATACTGAAGCTTTCTTT CASSHSYTEAFF
many TRBJ2-7 TRBV6-2/TRBV6-3 TRBD2 TGTGCCAGCATCGGACTAGCGGGAGGCGAGCAGTACTTC CASIGLAGGEQYF
many TRBJ2-6 TRBV5-1 NA TGCGCCAGCAGCTTTGGTGGGGCCAACGTCCTGACTTTC CASSFGGANVLTF
few TRBJ2-7 TRBV5-1 TRBD2 TGCGCCAGCAGCCACGGGACTAGCCTGCACGAGCAGTACTTC CASSHGTSLHEQYF
few TRBJ2-2 TRBV29-1 TRBD2 TGCAGCGTCCTAGCGGAAGTGAACACCGGGGAGCTGTTTTTT CSVLAEVNTGELFF
NA TRBJ2-6 TRBV5-6 NA TGTGCCAGCAGCTTAACAGGGACTGGGGCCAACGTCCTGACTTTC CASSLTGTGANVLTF
NA TRBJ2-6 TRBV5-8 NA TGTGCCAGCAGCTTGGGGGGAACCTCCTCTGGGGCCAACGTCCTGACTTTC CASSLGGTSSGANVLTF
NA TRBJ2-7 TRBV4-3 NA TGCGCCAGCAGCCAAGAAACGGTGTCCTACGAGCAGTACTTC CASSQETVSYEQYF
many TRBJ2-1 TRBV7-8 TRBD1 TGTGCCAGCAGCTTAGCAATTGAAGGGGGCAGAAATGAGCAGTTCTTC CASSLAIEGGRNEQFF
few TRBJ2-1 TRBV29-1 NA TGCAGCGTTACAGGGTCAAGCGGGGTAGGGGCCGGTGAGCAGTTCTTC CSVTGSSGVGAGEQFF
many TRBJ2-7 TRBV9 NA TGTGCCAGCAGCGTATCCTCAGGGTCCGAGCAGTACTTC CASSVSSGSEQYF
many TRBJ2-1 TRBV11-2 NA TGTGCCAGCAGCTATGGGGGGACTAATGAGCAGTTCTTC CASSYGGTNEQFF